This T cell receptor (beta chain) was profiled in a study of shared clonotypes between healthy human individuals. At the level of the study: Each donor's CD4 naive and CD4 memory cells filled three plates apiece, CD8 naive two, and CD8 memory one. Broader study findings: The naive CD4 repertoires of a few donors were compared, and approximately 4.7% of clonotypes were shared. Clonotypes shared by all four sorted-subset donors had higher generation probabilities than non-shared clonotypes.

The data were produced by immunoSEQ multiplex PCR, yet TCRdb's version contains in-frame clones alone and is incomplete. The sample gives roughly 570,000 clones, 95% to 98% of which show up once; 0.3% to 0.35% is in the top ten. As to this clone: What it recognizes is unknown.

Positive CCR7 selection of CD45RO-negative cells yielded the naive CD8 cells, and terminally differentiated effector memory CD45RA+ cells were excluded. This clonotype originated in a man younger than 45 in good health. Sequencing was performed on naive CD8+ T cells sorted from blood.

In nucleotides, the CDR3 is TGTGCCAGCAGTTTAGTAGGGCAGGGGGCTATTAGTGAGCAGTTCTTC. Its protein product is CASSLVGQGAISEQFF. This chain connects TRBV27 to TRBJ2-1; 8 bases agree with TRBD1. V lost 2 bases to trimming and J lost 9 bases; unmatched junction nucleotides: 12. This CDR3 contains 16 residues. Germline CDR1 is MNHEY and CDR2 is SMNVEV (reference sequence).